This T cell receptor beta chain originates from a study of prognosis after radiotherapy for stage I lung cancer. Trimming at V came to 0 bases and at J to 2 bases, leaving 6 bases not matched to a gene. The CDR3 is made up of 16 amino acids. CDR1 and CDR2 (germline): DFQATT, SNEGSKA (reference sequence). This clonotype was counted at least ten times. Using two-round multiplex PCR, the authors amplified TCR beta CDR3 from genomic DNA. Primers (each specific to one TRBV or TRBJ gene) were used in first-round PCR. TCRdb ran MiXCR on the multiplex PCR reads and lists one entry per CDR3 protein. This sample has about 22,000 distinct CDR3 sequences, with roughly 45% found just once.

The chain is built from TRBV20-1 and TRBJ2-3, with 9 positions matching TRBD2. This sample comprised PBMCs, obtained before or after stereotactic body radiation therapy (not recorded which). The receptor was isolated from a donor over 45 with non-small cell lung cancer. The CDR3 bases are TGCAGTGCTAGAGATTACGCGGGAGGGTTCACAGATACGCAGTATTTT. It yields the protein CSARDYAGGFTDTQYF.